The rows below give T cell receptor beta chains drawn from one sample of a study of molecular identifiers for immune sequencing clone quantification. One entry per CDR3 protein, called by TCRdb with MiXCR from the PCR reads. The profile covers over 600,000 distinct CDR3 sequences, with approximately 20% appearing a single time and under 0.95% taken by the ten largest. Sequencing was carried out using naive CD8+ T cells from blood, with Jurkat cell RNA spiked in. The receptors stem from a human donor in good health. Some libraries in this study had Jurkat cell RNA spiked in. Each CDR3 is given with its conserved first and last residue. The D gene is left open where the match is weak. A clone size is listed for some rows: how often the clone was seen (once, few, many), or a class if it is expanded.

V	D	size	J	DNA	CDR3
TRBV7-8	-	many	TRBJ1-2	TGTGCCAGCAGCTTAGCCCCCCGGACAGCAGACTATGGCTACACCTTC	CASSLAPRTADYGYTF
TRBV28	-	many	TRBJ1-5	TGTGCCAGCAGTCAGCTAGGGCTCAAGGGCAATCAGCCCCAGCATTTT	CASSQLGLKGNQPQHF
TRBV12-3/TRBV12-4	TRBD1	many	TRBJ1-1	TGTGCCAGCAGTTGGATCCGGGACAGGGGGCGTGCCACTGAAGCTTTCTTT	CASSWIRDRGRATEAFF
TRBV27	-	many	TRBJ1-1	TGTGCCAGCACTATGGGGGGGTATCCCTACCGGGGCACTGAAGCTTTCTTT	CASTMGGYPYRGTEAFF
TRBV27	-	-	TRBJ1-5	TGTGCCAGCAGTTTATCGTCGGGGGCGAGCAATCAGCCCCAGCATTTT	CASSLSSGASNQPQHF
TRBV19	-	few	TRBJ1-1	TGTGCCAGTAGTATGAGCCAGGGGTGGGACACTGAAGCTTTCTTT	CASSMSQGWDTEAFF
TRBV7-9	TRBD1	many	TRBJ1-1	TGTGCCAGCAGCTGGACAGGCTCCACTGAAGCTTTCTTT	CASSWTGSTEAFF
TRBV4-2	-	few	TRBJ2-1	TGTGCCAGCAGCCTCATACCCGGGGTTGGCTCCTACAATGAGCAGTTCTTC	CASSLIPGVGSYNEQFF
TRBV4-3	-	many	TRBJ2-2	TGCGCCAGCAGCCAGGAAGTCGACTTTGAGGAGCTGTTTTTT	CASSQEVDFEELFF
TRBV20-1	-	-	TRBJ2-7	TGCAGTGCTATCCCGGGAACGGGGCTCTCCTACGAGCAGTACTTC	CSAIPGTGLSYEQYF
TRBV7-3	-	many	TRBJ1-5	TGTGCCAGCAGCCTGGGAAGGGTGACCCAAAGCAATCAGCCCCAGCATTTT	CASSLGRVTQSNQPQHF
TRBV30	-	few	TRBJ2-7	TGTGCCTGGAGTGGGGGTGCCACCTACGAGCAGTACTTC	CAWSGGATYEQYF
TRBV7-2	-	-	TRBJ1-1	TGTGCCAGCAGCTTAGTAAGTGGGGACACTGAAGCTTTCTTT	CASSLVSGDTEAFF
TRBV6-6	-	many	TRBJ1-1	TGTGCCAGCAGTTACTCTCATCCTGAAGCTTTCTTT	CASSYSHPEAFF
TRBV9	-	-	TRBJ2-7	TGTGCCAGCAGCCAAGGGGGGGTAGGATACGAGCAGTACTTC	CASSQGGVGYEQYF
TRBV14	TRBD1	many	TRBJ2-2	TGTGCCAGCAGGGGACAGGGTCAATTCGCGAACACCGGGGAGCTGTTTTTT	CASRGQGQFANTGELFF
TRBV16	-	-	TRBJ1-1	TGTGCCGGCAGCCAATCAGAGGGGCGCACTGAAGCTTTCTTT	CAGSQSEGRTEAFF
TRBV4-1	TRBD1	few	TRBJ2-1	TGCGCCAGTACCGGGACAGTCTCCTACAATGAGCAGTTCTTC	CASTGTVSYNEQFF
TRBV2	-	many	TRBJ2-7	TGTGCCAGCAGTGAATTCGGGGGAGGCTGGTACGAGCAGTACTTC	CASSEFGGGWYEQYF
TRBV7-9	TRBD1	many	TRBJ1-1	TGTGCCGGGAGGGGTCGTCGGGACAGAGGGGACACTGAAGCTTTCTTT	CAGRGRRDRGDTEAFF
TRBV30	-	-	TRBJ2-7	TGTGCCTGGAGTGTACAATACGAGCGGTACTTC	CAWSVQYERYF
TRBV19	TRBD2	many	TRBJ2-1	TGTGCCAGTAGTATAGGAGCGGGGCCCTACAATGAGCAGTTCTTC	CASSIGAGPYNEQFF
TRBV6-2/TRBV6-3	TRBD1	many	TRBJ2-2	TGTGCCAGCAGTTGGGAGCCGGGACAGGGGGACACCGGGGAGCTGTTTTTT	CASSWEPGQGDTGELFF
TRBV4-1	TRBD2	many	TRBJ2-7	TGCGCCAGCAGCCAAGCCGGGGGGGGGATGGGCTACGAGCAGTACTTC	CASSQAGGGMGYEQYF
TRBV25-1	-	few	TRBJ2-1	TGTGCCAGCAGTGCCCCGGGACTCCACAATGAGCAGTTCTTC	CASSAPGLHNEQFF
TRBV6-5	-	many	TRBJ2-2	TGTGCCAGCAGTTACTCGGCGGCCGGGGAGCTGTTTTTT	CASSYSAAGELFF
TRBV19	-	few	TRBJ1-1	TGTGCCAGTAGTACACTTTACGGGGGTCTCGGCAGCCATAAAATGAACGCTGAAGCTTTCTTT	CASSTLYGGLGSHKMNAEAFF
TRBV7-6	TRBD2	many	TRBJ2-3	TGTGCCAGCAGCTCCCTGGGACTAGATACAGATACGCAGTATTTT	CASSSLGLDTDTQYF
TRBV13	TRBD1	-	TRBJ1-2	TGTGCCAGCAGCTACAGGGGGCGCAGGGATGGCTACACCTTC	CASSYRGRRDGYTF
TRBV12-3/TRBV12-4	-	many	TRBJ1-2	TGTGCCAGCAGTTTAGTCATTCCCCAGATATATGGCTACACCTTC	CASSLVIPQIYGYTF
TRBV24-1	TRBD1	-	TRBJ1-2	TGTGCCACCAGTGATTCCCCGGGACAGGGGAACTATGGCTACACCTTC	CATSDSPGQGNYGYTF
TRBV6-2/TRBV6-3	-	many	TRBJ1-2	TGTGCCAGCAGGACTCTAGACAGCCGATTTAACTATGGCTACACCTTC	CASRTLDSRFNYGYTF
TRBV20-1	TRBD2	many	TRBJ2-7	TGCAGTGCCCGAGGACTAGCGCGTACCTACGAGCAGTACTTC	CSARGLARTYEQYF
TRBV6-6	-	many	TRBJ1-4	TGTGCCAGCAGTTATTTGGATGAAAAACTGTTTTTT	CASSYLDEKLFF
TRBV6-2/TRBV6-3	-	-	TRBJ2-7	TGTGCCAGCACCATCCTAGGCTCCTACGAGCAGTACTTC	CASTILGSYEQYF
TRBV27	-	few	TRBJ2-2	TGTGCCAGCAGTTTGGGGGACACGACCGGGGAGCTGTTTTTT	CASSLGDTTGELFF
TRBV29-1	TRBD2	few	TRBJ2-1	TGCAGCGTTGAAAAGGAACTAGCGGGAGACTTCTACAATGAGCAGTTCTTC	CSVEKELAGDFYNEQFF
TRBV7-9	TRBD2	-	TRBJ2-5	TGTGCCAGCAGCTTAGGGGAGACTAGCGGGACAGAGACCCAGTACTTC	CASSLGETSGTETQYF
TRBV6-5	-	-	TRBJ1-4	TGTGCCAGCAGTCCCCGGGGCAGGGTCTCTGAAAAACTGTTTTTT	CASSPRGRVSEKLFF
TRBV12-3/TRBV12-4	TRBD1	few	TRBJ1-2	TGTGCCAGCAGTTTCTTGACAGGGGCCTATGGCTACACCTTC	CASSFLTGAYGYTF
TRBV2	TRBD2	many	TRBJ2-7	TGTGCCAGCAGGGGGACTAGCGGGACCTACGAGCAGTACTTC	CASRGTSGTYEQYF
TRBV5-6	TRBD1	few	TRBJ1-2	TGTGCCAGCAGCCTGGGGACAGGGGGCATCTATGGCTACACCTTC	CASSLGTGGIYGYTF
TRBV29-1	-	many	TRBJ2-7	TGCAGCGTTACAGCCACCTCCTACGAGCAGTACTTC	CSVTATSYEQYF